A selection of T cell receptor beta chains follows, all from one sample in a study of blood T cell repertoires in COVID-19. TCRdb keeps only in-frame clones here, not all; method: immunoSEQ multiplex PCR. The table records tens of thousands of clones, more than 80% of them present only once. The sequencing input was peripheral blood. Every receptor here comes from a man aged 55 to 70 with active or convalescent COVID-19. The CDR3 runs from the conserved cysteine through the conserved F or W. A D gene is named only where the DNA matches it firmly. Clone size is stated in some rows and not others, as once, few, many or a class when expanded.

>TRBV6-1|NA|TRBJ1-5|TRBD1
CASSEAVVGQALSNQPQHF
TGTGCCAGCAGTGAAGCTGTCGTCGGACAGGCTCTTAGCAATCAGCCCCAGCATTTT
>TRBV3-1/TRBV3-2|NA|TRBJ2-3|TRBD1
CASSPGQGSADTQYF
TGTGCCAGCAGCCCGGGACAGGGGAGTGCAGATACGCAGTATTTT
>TRBV12-3/TRBV12-4|NA|TRBJ1-3|NA
CASSLGLGNTIYF
TGTGCCAGCAGTTTGGGGCTTGGAAACACCATATATTTT
>TRBV28|NA|TRBJ1-1|NA
CASSLSGPNLKAFF
TGTGCCAGCAGTTTATCAGGCCCCAACCTGAAAGCTTTCTTT
>TRBV5-5|NA|TRBJ2-5|NA
CASSLGQPQETQYF
TGTGCCAGCAGCTTGGGACAGCCACAAGAGACCCAGTACTTC
>TRBV2|NA|TRBJ1-2|NA
CASSATNYGYTF
TGTGCCAGCAGTGCTACTAACTATGGCTACACCTTC
>TRBV18|NA|TRBJ1-2|TRBD1
CASSPEGDRGDGYTF
TGTGCCAGCTCACCAGAGGGGGACAGGGGTGATGGCTACACCTTC
>TRBV5-4|NA|TRBJ1-1|NA
CASSSDTEAFF
TGTGCCAGCAGCTCCGACACTGAAGCTTTCTTT
>TRBV6-5|NA|TRBJ1-5|NA
CASKQGKDQPQHF
TGTGCCAGCAAACAGGGAAAGGATCAGCCCCAGCATTTT
>TRBV4-1|NA|TRBJ1-2|TRBD1
CASSQGFPRDSLESDGYTF
TGCGCCAGCAGCCAAGGGTTTCCCCGGGACAGCTTGGAGTCAGACGGCTACACCTTC
>TRBV4-1|few|TRBJ1-4|TRBD1
CASSQGQGRNEKLFF
TGCGCCAGCAGCCAAGGACAGGGACGTAATGAAAAACTGTTTTTT
>TRBV2|few|TRBJ2-1|NA
CASAGNEQFF
TGTGCCAGCGCGGGGAATGAGCAGTTCTTC
>TRBV29-1|NA|TRBJ2-3|NA
CSVVGGAGPDTQYF
TGCAGCGTTGTGGGGGGGGCAGGCCCAGATACGCAGTATTTT
>TRBV2|NA|TRBJ1-6|NA
CASSGGRDSPLHF
TGTGCCAGCAGTGGGGGCAGGGATTCACCCCTCCACTTT
>TRBV4-3|NA|TRBJ1-4|NA
CASSHQQGWGEKLFF
TGCGCCAGCAGCCACCAACAGGGTTGGGGTGAAAAACTGTTTTTT
>TRBV5-1|few|TRBJ1-2|NA
CASSLRAGVGYGYTF
TGCGCCAGCAGCTTGAGGGCAGGGGTCGGGTATGGCTACACCTTC
>TRBV6-6|NA|TRBJ2-2|TRBD1
CATRTGDTGELFF
TGTGCCACCCGGACAGGTGATACCGGGGAGCTGTTTTTT
>TRBV18|NA|TRBJ1-2|NA
CASSERQGRYGYTF
TGTGCCAGCTCAGAAAGACAAGGAAGGTATGGCTACACCTTC
>TRBV5-8|NA|TRBJ2-4|NA
CASSGKGVRAKNIQYF
TGTGCCAGCAGCGGTAAAGGGGTGCGAGCCAAAAACATTCAGTACTTC
>TRBV29-1|NA|TRBJ2-3|NA
CSVGDSYSTDTQYF
TGCAGCGTTGGAGATTCCTATAGTACAGATACGCAGTATTTT
>TRBV11-2|NA|TRBJ2-1|NA
CASSMTGPDEQFF
TGTGCCAGCAGCATGACAGGCCCCGACGAGCAGTTCTTC
>TRBV7-2|NA|TRBJ2-3|NA
CASSFSPGADTQYF
TGTGCCAGCAGCTTCTCCCCCGGAGCAGATACGCAGTATTTT
>TRBV11-2|many|TRBJ2-1|NA
CASSLVAEEQFF
TGTGCCAGCAGCTTAGTCGCCGAGGAGCAGTTCTTC
>TRBV3-1/TRBV3-2|NA|TRBJ1-3|NA
CASSPRTILSGNTIYF
TGTGCCAGCAGCCCCAGGACAATCCTCTCTGGAAACACCATATATTTT
>TRBV29-1|NA|TRBJ2-1|TRBD1
CSVEKLRGQGLNEQFF
TGCAGCGTTGAAAAGTTAAGAGGACAGGGTCTGAATGAGCAGTTCTTC
>TRBV11-2|NA|TRBJ2-5|TRBD2
CASSSGGGRRKETQYF
TGTGCCAGCAGCTCCGGGGGGGGCAGAAGAAAAGAGACCCAGTACTTC
>TRBV27|NA|TRBJ1-2|NA
CASSSYSEPLDYTF
TGTGCCAGCAGTTCATATTCCGAGCCTCTCGACTACACCTTC
>TRBV30|NA|TRBJ1-6|TRBD1
CAWRTGGNSPLHF
TGTGCCTGGAGGACAGGGGGTAATTCACCCCTCCACTTT
>TRBV18|NA|TRBJ1-2|NA
CASSPSQDNYGYTF
TGTGCCAGCTCACCTTCCCAGGATAACTATGGCTACACCTTC
>TRBV29-1|NA|TRBJ2-1|NA
CSSPGSSTGGNEQFF
TGCAGCTCCCCCGGGAGCTCAACCGGGGGCAATGAGCAGTTCTTC
>TRBV10-1|few|TRBJ2-5|NA
CASPYLEETQYF
TGCGCCAGCCCCTATTTGGAGGAGACCCAGTACTTC
>TRBV19|NA|TRBJ2-2|NA
CASKNSGGAGELFF
TGTGCCAGTAAAAACTCCGGGGGTGCAGGGGAGCTGTTTTTT
>TRBV5-1|NA|TRBJ2-5|TRBD2
CASSYSGRGQETQYF
TGCGCCAGCAGCTACAGCGGGAGGGGGCAAGAGACCCAGTACTTC
>TRBV10-2|NA|TRBJ2-2|NA
CASSDPFRELFF
TGCGCCAGCAGTGACCCTTTTCGGGAGCTGTTTTTT
>TRBV27|once|TRBJ1-1|TRBD1
CASSLGQGVAEAFF
TGTGCCAGCAGTCTTGGACAGGGAGTCGCTGAAGCTTTCTTT
>TRBV19|NA|TRBJ1-5|NA
CASSMRQAKQPQHF
TGTGCCAGTAGTATGCGACAGGCGAAGCAGCCCCAGCATTTT
>TRBV11-2|NA|TRBJ2-5|NA
CASSPLGAGVQETQYF
TGTGCCAGCAGCCCCCTGGGGGCGGGGGTACAAGAGACCCAGTACTTC
>TRBV5-4|NA|TRBJ2-4|TRBD1
CASSSGQGANIQYF
TGTGCCAGCAGCTCAGGACAGGGGGCAAACATTCAGTACTTC
>TRBV5-1|NA|TRBJ2-3|NA
CASSLVSPSTDTQYF
TGCGCCAGCAGCTTGGTTAGCCCTAGCACAGATACGCAGTATTTT
>TRBV7-9|NA|TRBJ2-2|NA
CASRLLVNTGELFF
TGTGCCAGCAGGCTCCTAGTGAACACCGGGGAGCTGTTTTTT
>TRBV19|few|TRBJ2-1|TRBD2
CASSIKAGELKQFF
TGTGCCAGTAGTATTAAAGCGGGAGAACTCAAACAGTTCTTC
>TRBV28|NA|TRBJ1-1|NA
CASSPQQRNTEAFF
TGTGCCAGCAGTCCGCAACAGAGGAACACTGAAGCTTTCTTT
>TRBV7-8|NA|TRBJ2-5|NA
CASSLGRRPSGPQETQYF
TGTGCCAGCAGCTTAGGGCGAAGGCCTTCAGGGCCCCAAGAGACCCAGTACTTC
>TRBV7-6|few|TRBJ2-1|TRBD1
CASSLSVGQGATNEQFF
TGTGCCAGCAGCTTATCAGTGGGACAGGGGGCGACCAATGAGCAGTTCTTC
>TRBV29-1|NA|TRBJ2-3|NA
CSVASGYTDTQYF
TGCAGCGTTGCTTCGGGATACACAGATACGCAGTATTTT
>TRBV27|NA|TRBJ2-3|NA
CASSLQLGRDTQYF
TGTGCCAGCAGTTTACAACTCGGTCGGGATACGCAGTATTTT
>TRBV4-2|NA|TRBJ2-4|TRBD2
CASSRDGEGNIQYF
TGTGCCAGCAGCCGGGACGGGGAGGGAAACATTCAGTACTTC
>TRBV1|NA|TRBJ1-6|NA
CTSSTVCGVERNSPLHF
TGCACCAGCAGCACCGTCTGCGGGGTCGAAAGAAATTCACCCCTCCACTTT
>TRBV10-3|NA|TRBJ1-1|TRBD1
CAISGDRDTEAFF
TGTGCCATCAGTGGGGACAGAGACACTGAAGCTTTCTTT